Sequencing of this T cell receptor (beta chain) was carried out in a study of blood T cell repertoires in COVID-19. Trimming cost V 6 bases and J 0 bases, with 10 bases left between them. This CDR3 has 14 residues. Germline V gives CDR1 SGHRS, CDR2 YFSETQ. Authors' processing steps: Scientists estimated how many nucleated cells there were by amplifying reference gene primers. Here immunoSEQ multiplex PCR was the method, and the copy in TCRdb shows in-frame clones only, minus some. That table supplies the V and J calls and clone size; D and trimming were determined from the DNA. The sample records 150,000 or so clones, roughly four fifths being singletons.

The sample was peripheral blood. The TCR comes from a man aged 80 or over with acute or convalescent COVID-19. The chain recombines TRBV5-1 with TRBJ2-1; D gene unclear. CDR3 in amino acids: CASTTDISYNEQFF. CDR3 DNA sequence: TGCGCCAGCACCACCGACATCTCCTACAATGAGCAGTTCTTC.